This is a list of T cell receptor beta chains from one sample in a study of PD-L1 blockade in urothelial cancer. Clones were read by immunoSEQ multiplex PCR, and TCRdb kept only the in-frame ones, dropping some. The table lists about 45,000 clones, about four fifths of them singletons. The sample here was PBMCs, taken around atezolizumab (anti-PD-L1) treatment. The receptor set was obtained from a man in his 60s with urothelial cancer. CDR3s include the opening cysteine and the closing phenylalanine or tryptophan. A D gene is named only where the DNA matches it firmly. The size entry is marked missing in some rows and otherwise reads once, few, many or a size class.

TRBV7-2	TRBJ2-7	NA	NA	TGTGCCAGTGGGTACAGGGAAGGGTACGAGCAGTACTTC	CASGYREGYEQYF
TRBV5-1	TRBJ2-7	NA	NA	TGCGCCAGCAGTTGGGGGCAGGGACCCTACGAGCAGTACTTC	CASSWGQGPYEQYF
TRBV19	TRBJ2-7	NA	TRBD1	TGTGCCAGTAGTCCAACAGGGGGCCCCCCCTACGAGCAGTACTTC	CASSPTGGPPYEQYF
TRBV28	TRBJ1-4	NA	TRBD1	TGTGCCAGCAGACCATGGGACAGGGGGCCTACTAATGAAAAACTGTTTTTT	CASRPWDRGPTNEKLFF
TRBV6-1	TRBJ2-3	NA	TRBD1	TGTGCCAGCAGTGGGGGACAGGGGGCCACAGATACGCAGTATTTT	CASSGGQGATDTQYF
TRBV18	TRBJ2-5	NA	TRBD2	TGTGCCAGCTCACCCGGACTAGAAGAGACCCAGTACTTC	CASSPGLEETQYF
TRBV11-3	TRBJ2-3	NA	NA	TGTGCCAGCAGCTTAAGGGGGTACAGCACAGATACGCAGTATTTT	CASSLRGYSTDTQYF
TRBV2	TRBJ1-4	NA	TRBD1	TGTGCCAGCAGTGGGACAGGGGGTAATGAAAAACTGTTTTTT	CASSGTGGNEKLFF
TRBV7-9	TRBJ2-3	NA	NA	TGTGCCAGCAGCTTAGATCTAACTAGCACAGATACGCAGTATTTT	CASSLDLTSTDTQYF
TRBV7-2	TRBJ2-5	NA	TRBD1	TGTGCCAACGGGGCGACAGGGGGGCAAGAGACCCAGTACTTC	CANGATGGQETQYF
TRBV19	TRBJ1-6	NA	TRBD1	TGTGCCAGTAGTGCCCAAAAACAGGGGTCACCCCTCCACTTT	CASSAQKQGSPLHF
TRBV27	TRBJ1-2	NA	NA	TGTGCCAGCAGTTTAGCCCCGGGAGGGTCCTATGGCTACACCTTC	CASSLAPGGSYGYTF
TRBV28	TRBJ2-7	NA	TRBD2	TGTGCCAGCAGTTTATTTGGGACTAGGAGCTCCTACGAGCAGTACTTC	CASSLFGTRSSYEQYF
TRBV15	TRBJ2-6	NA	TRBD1	TGTGCCACCAGCCTCCGATTGGGACAGGGGTCCTCTGGGGCCAACGTCCTGACTTTC	CATSLRLGQGSSGANVLTF
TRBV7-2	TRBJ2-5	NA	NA	TGTGCCAGCAGCACACGACAGGTGGCAGGGACCCAGTACTTC	CASSTRQVAGTQYF
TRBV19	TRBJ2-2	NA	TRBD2	TGTGCCAGTAGTCTTCTGGGGGGGACCGGGGAGCTGTTTTTT	CASSLLGGTGELFF
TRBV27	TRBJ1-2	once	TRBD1	TGTGCCAGCAGTTCAGGGGGTGGAGTTGACTATGGCTACACCTTC	CASSSGGGVDYGYTF
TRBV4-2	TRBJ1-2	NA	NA	TGTGCCAGCAGCCAAGCCACGGGGGGACTCTATGGCTACACCTTC	CASSQATGGLYGYTF
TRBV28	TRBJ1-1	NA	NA	TGTGCCAGCAAGGTGAGGGACACGGGCACTGAAGCTTTCTTT	CASKVRDTGTEAFF
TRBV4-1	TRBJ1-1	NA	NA	TGCGCCAGCAGCCAAGGTGGGGGCTGGAACACTGAAGCTTTCTTT	CASSQGGGWNTEAFF
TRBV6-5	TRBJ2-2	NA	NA	TGTGCCAGCAGTTATGAGGGACTCGGGACCGGGGAGCTGTTTTTT	CASSYEGLGTGELFF
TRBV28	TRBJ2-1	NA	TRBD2	TGTGCCAGCAGTCCCGGACTAGCGGGCGGAGGCTCCTACAATGAGCAGTTCTTC	CASSPGLAGGGSYNEQFF
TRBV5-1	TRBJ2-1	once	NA	TGCGCCAGCAGCCCCGGCTACAATGAGCAGTTCTTC	CASSPGYNEQFF
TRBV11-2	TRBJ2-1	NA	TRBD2	TGTGCCAGCAGCTTAGTCCGCGGGGGGGCCTACAATGAGCAGTTCTTC	CASSLVRGGAYNEQFF
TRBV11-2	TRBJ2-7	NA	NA	TGTGCCAGCAGCTTTGAGCCCAGGTCCTACGAGCAGTACTTC	CASSFEPRSYEQYF
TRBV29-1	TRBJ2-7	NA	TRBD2	TGCAGCGCCATTCCCCGGGGGGGGAACTACGAGCAGTACTTC	CSAIPRGGNYEQYF
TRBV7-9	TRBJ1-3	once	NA	TGTGCCAGCAGCTTAAAAGACTCTATCTCTGGAAACACCATATATTTT	CASSLKDSISGNTIYF
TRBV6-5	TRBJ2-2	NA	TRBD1	TGTGCCAGCAGTTACCCAGGACAGGGTGCCACCGGGGAGCTGTTTTTT	CASSYPGQGATGELFF
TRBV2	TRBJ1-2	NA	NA	TGTGCCAGCAGTGAGTCGAGAACAGTTTATGGCTACACCTTC	CASSESRTVYGYTF
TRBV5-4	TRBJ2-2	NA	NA	TGTGCCAGCAGCTTTCAGGGGCAGAAGAACACCGGGGAGCTGTTTTTT	CASSFQGQKNTGELFF
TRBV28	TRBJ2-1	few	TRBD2	TGTGCCAGCAGTTTAGGCGGGCGGGAGGGCCTCAATGAGCAGTTCTTC	CASSLGGREGLNEQFF
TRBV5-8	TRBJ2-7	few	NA	TGTGCCAGCAGCTTTACAGGGTTCAGATCGTCTAGGGAGCAGTACTTC	CASSFTGFRSSREQYF
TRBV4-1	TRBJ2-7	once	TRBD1	TGCGCCAGCAGCCTTCGGGACAGAAGAGCGCCAACCTACGAGCAGTACTTC	CASSLRDRRAPTYEQYF